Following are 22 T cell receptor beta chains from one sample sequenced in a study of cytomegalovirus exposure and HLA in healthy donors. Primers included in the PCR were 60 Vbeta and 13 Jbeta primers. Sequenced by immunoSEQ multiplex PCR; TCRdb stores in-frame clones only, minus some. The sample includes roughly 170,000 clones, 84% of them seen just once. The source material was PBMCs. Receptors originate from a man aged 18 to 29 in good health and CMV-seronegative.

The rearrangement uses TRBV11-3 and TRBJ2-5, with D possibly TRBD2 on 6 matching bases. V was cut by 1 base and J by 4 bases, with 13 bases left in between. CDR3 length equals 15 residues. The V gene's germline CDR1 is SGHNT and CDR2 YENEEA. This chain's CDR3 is CASSLAGARGETQYF. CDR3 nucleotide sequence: TGTGCCAGCAGCTTAGCGGGAGCTCGAGGAGAGACCCAGTACTTC.

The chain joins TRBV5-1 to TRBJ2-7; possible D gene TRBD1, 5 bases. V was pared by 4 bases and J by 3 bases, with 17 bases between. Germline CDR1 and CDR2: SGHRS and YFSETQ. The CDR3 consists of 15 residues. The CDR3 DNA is TGCGCCAGCAGCCCCCTATTGGGGCAGAACTACGAGCAGTACTTC. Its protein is CASSPLLGQNYEQYF.

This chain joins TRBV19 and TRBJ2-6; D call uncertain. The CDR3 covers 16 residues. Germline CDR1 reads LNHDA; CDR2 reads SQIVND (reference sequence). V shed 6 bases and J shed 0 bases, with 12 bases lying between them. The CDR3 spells CASSPTRSSGANVLTF. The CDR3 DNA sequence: TGTGCCAGTAGCCCGACCCGGAGCTCTGGGGCCAACGTCCTGACTTTC. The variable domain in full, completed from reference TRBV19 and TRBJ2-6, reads DGGITQSPKYLFRKEGQNVTLSCEQNLNHDAMYWYRQDPGQGLRLIYYSQIVNDFQKGDIAEGYSVSREKKESFPLTVTSAQKNPTAFYLCASSPTRSSGANVLTFGAGSRLTVL.

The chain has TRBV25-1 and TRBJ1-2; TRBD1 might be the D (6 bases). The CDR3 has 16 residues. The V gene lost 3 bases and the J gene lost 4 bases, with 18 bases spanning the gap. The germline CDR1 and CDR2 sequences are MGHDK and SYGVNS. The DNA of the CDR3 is TGTGCCAGCAGTGATGGCTACAGGGAGCCAAGCTATGGCTACACCTTC. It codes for CASSDGYREPSYGYTF.

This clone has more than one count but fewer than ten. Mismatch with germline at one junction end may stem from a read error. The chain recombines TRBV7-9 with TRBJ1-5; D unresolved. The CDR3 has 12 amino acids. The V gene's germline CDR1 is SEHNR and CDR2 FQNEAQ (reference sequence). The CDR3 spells CSSSLLGQPQHF. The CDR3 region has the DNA TGTTCCAGCAGCTTACTAGGTCAGCCCCAGCATTTT.

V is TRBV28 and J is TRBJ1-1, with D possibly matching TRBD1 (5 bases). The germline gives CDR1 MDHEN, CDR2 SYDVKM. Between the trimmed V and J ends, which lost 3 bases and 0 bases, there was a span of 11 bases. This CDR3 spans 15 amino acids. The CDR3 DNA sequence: TGTGCCAGCAGTTTCATTCAGGGTTTGAACACTGAAGCTTTCTTT. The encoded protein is CASSFIQGLNTEAFF.

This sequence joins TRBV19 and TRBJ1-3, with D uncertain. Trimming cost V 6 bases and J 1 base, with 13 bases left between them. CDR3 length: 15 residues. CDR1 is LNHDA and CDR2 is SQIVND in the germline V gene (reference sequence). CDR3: CASRVGGGSGNTIYF. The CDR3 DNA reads TGTGCCAGTAGAGTGGGCGGAGGATCTGGAAACACCATATATTTT.

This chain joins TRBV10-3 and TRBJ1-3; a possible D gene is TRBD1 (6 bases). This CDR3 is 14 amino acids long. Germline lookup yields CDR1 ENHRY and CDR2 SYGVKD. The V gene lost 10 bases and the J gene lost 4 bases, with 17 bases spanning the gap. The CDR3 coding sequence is TGTGCCACCTGGGACACGGCGGCCGGAAACACCATATATTTT. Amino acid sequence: CATWDTAAGNTIYF.

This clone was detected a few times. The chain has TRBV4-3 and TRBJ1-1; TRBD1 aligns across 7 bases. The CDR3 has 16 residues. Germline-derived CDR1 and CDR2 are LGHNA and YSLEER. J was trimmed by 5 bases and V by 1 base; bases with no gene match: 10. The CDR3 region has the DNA TGCGCCAGCAGCCAAGTTGGACCGACAGGGAGGACTGAAGCTTTCTTT. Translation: CASSQVGPTGRTEAFF.

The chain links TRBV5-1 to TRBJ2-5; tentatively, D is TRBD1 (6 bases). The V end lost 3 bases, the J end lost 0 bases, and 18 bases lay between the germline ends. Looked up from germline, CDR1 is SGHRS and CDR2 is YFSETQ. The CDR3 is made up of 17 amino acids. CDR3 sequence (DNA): TGCGCCAGCAGCTCCGCCCGGGACACCCCGTACCAAGAGACCCAGTACTTC. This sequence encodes CASSSARDTPYQETQYF.

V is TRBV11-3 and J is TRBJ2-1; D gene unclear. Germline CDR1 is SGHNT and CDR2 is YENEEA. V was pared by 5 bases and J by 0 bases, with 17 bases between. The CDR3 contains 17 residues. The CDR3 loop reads CASSPSSPFSSYNEQFF. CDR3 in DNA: TGTGCCAGCAGCCCATCCAGTCCCTTTTCCTCCTACAATGAGCAGTTCTTC.

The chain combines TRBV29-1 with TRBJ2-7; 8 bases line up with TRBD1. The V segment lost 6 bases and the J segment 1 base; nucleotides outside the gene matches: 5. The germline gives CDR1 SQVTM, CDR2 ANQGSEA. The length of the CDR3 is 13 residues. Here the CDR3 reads CSVSRGQSYEQYF. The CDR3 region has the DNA TGCAGCGTAAGCAGGGGGCAGTCCTACGAGCAGTACTTC.

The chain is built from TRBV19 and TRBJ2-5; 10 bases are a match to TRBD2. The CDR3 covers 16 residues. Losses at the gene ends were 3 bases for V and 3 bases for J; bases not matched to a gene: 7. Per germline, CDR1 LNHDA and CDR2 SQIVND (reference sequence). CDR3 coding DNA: TGTGCCAGTAGTATCCACAGGGGACTAGCGAAAGAGACCCAGTACTTC. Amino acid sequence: CASSIHRGLAKETQYF.

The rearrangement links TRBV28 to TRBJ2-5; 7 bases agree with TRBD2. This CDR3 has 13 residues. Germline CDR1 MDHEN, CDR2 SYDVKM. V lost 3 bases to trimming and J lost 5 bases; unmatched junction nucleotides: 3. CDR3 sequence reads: CASSLGLWETQYF. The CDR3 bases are TGTGCCAGCAGTTTGGGACTATGGGAGACCCAGTACTTC.

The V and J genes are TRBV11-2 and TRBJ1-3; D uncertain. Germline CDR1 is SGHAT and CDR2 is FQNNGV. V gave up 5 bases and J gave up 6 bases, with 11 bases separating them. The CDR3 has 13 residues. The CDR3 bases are TGTGCCAGCAGCAGCCGGCGGGTAAACACCATATATTTT. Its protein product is CASSSRRVNTIYF.

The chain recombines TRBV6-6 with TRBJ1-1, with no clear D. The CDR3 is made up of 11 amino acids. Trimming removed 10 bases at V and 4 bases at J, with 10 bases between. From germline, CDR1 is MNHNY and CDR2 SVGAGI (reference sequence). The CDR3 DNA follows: TGTGCCACTCTAGAGGGCACTGAAGCTTTCTTT. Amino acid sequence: CATLEGTEAFF.

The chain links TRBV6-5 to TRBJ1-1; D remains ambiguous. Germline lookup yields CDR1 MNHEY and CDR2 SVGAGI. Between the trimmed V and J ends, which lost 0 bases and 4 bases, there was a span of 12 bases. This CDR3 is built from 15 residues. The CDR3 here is CASSYSGNGGTEAFF. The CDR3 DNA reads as TGTGCCAGCAGTTACTCGGGGAATGGAGGCACTGAAGCTTTCTTT.

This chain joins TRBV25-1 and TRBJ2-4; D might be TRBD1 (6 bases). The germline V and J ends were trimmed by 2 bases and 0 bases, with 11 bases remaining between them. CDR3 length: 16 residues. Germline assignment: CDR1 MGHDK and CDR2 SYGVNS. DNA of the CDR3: TGTGCCAGCAGTGAAAGAGGGGGTCTAGCCAAAAACATTCAGTACTTC. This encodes CASSERGGLAKNIQYF.

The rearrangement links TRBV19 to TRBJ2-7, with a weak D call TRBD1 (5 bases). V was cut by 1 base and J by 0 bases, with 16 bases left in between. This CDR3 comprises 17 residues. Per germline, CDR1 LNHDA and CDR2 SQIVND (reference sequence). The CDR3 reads CASSIVPADRSSYEQYF. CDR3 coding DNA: TGTGCCAGTAGTATAGTTCCCGCCGACAGAAGCTCCTACGAGCAGTACTTC.

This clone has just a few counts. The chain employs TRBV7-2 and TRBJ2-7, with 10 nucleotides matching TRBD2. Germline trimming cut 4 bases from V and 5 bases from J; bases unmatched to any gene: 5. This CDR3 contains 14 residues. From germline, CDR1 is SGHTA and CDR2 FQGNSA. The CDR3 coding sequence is TGTGCCAGCAGCTGGCAGCGGGAGGGCCACGAGCAGTACTTC. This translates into CASSWQREGHEQYF.

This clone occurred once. The chain's CDR3 is CASSSGGSYFYEQYF. The CDR3 DNA is TGCGCCAGCAGCTCGGGTGGATCATACTTCTACGAGCAGTACTTC. The chain has TRBV5-1 and TRBJ2-7; D gene ambiguous. CDR1 and CDR2 from the germline V gene are SGHRS and YFSETQ. Trimming pared 3 bases from V and 3 bases from J, leaving 16 bases between. CDR3 length: 15 residues.

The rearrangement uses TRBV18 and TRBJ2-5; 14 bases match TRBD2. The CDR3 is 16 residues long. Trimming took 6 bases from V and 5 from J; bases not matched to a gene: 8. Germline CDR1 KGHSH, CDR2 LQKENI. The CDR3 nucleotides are TGTGCCAGCTCTGCTATGACTAGCGGGGGGGCTGAGACCCAGTACTTC. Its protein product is CASSAMTSGGAETQYF.